Below are 19 T cell receptor beta chains sequenced from a single sample in a study of T cell responses to AZD1222 COVID-19 vaccine. Generated by immunoSEQ multiplex PCR, the TCRdb table keeps only in-frame clones and is missing some. The sample consists of fewer than 150,000 clones, around 87% of them appearing once. The source was peripheral blood, collected on day 0 of AZD1222 vaccination. These receptors were taken from an adult in good health.

The chain has TRBV7-8 and TRBJ1-5, with 11 bases matching TRBD1. V shed 5 bases and J 5 bases; nucleotides not matched to a gene: 20. Germline V gene lookup returns CDR1 SGHVS and CDR2 FQNEAQ. This CDR3 comprises 20 residues. The CDR3 DNA follows: TGTGCCAGCAGCCTGATTAGCTCGCCAAACCTGGACAGGGGGCATCAGCCCCAGCATTTT. Translation gives CASSLISSPNLDRGHQPQHF.

The rearrangement uses TRBV3-1 (or the pseudogene TRBV3-2) and TRBJ2-3; D may correspond to TRBD1 or TRBD2 (6 bases each). V gave up 3 bases and J gave up 9 bases, with 28 bases separating them. Germline V gene data show CDR1 as LGHDT and CDR2 as YNNKEL (reference sequence). The CDR3 has 18 residues. CDR3 nucleotide sequence: TGTGCCAGCAGCCAGCAAGTGAGGGGGGCTAAGAAGCGGGTGACGCAGTATTTT. It encodes CASSQQVRGAKKRVTQYF.

This clone has more than one count but fewer than ten. The chain links TRBV27 to TRBJ1-6; no clear D. In germline, CDR1 is MNHEY, CDR2 SMNVEV (reference sequence). V was shortened by 5 bases and J by 6 bases, with 23 bases between the two germline ends. CDR3 length: 18 amino acids. DNA for the CDR3: TGTGCCAGCAGTCCTGTTTTTAGGTCGGCAGGACTTAATTCACCCCTCCACTTT. The encoded protein is CASSPVFRSAGLNSPLHF.

The chain combines TRBV5-5 with TRBJ1-2; D gene ambiguous. The CDR3 has 15 residues. The germline V gene has CDR1 SGHKS and CDR2 YYEKEE (reference sequence). The V gene lost 1 base and the J gene lost 4 bases, with 14 bases spanning the gap. The CDR3 is CASSLSGNPSYGYTF. CDR3 nucleotide sequence: TGTGCCAGCAGCTTGAGCGGGAACCCCTCCTATGGCTACACCTTC.

This chain connects TRBV6-5 to TRBJ1-4; D remains unclear. There are 13 residues in the CDR3. The V gene lost 5 bases and the J gene lost 3 bases, with 7 bases spanning the gap. Germline CDR1 reads MNHEY; CDR2 reads SVGAGI. Here the CDR3 reads CASSLSANEKLFF. The DNA for the CDR3 is TGTGCCAGCAGTCTTTCGGCTAATGAAAAACTGTTTTTT.

This clone was observed a handful of times. J is TRBJ1-6 and V is TRBV18; 9 bases are a match to TRBD1. This CDR3 region has 20 residues. Looked up from germline, CDR1 is KGHSH and CDR2 is LQKENI. The ends lost 5 bases at V and 0 bases at J; junction bases unmatched: 14. CDR3 sequence reads: CASSALIGQGRSSYNSPLHF. CDR3 nucleotide sequence: TGTGCCAGCTCAGCCCTAATCGGACAGGGGAGGAGCTCCTATAATTCACCCCTCCACTTT.

This clone turned up a few times. The chain has TRBV11-2 and TRBJ1-5; no clear D. Trimming took 1 base from V and 4 from J, leaving 2 bases between them. Looked up from germline, CDR1 is SGHAT and CDR2 is FQNNGV. The CDR3 runs 12 residues. The CDR3, as DNA: TGTGCCAGCAGCTTAGGAAATCAGCCCCAGCATTTT. Translated, it gives CASSLGNQPQHF.

The rearrangement joins TRBV7-7 to TRBJ2-3; D gene unclear. V gave up 5 bases and J gave up 3 bases, with 12 bases separating them. The germline CDR1 and CDR2 sequences are SSHAT and FNYEAQ (reference sequence). The CDR3 is 14 residues long. CDR3 sequence (DNA): TGTGCCAGCAGCCCACACCCACAGACAGATACGCAGTATTTT. It is translated as CASSPHPQTDTQYF.

V and J are TRBV6-2 or TRBV6-3 and TRBJ1-1; D ambiguous. The ends were cut back, 4 bases at V and 0 bases at J, with 9 bases in the middle. CDR3 size: 14 residues. In germline, CDR1 is MNHEY, CDR2 SVGEGT. CDR3 sequence: CASSLRLMNTEAFF. The CDR3 DNA is TGTGCCAGCAGTTTACGACTTATGAACACTGAAGCTTTCTTT.

DNA of the CDR3: TGCGCCAGCAGCCAAGATTGGGCAGGTATGTCCTACGAGCAGTACTTC. Its translation is CASSQDWAGMSYEQYF. This chain links TRBV4-1 with TRBJ2-7; D unclear. Trimming stripped 0 bases from V and 1 base from J, with 13 bases between. The CDR3 is made up of 16 amino acids. Germline CDR1 is MGHRA and CDR2 is YSYEKL.

The chain joins TRBV20-1 to TRBJ2-7; 8 bases agree with TRBD2. CDR3 length equals 18 residues. The V gene end was trimmed by 3 bases and the J gene end by 0 bases; junction bases not matched to a gene: 16. Germline V gene sequence: CDR1 DFQATT, CDR2 SNEGSKA (reference sequence). CDR3 DNA sequence: TGCAGTGCTAGTCGGTTTGGGGCAGGCGGGGGGAGCTCCTACGAGCAGTACTTC. This encodes CSASRFGAGGGSSYEQYF.

The chain links TRBV3-1 (or the pseudogene TRBV3-2) to TRBJ2-7, with D unresolved. The germline CDR1 and CDR2 sequences are LGHDT and YNNKEL (reference sequence). The ends were cut back, 4 bases at V and 0 bases at J, with 16 bases in the middle. The CDR3 extends over 16 amino acids. The CDR3 coding sequence is TGTGCCAGCAGCCCATACGAAGGCCTTCTCTCCTACGAGCAGTACTTC. The encoded protein is CASSPYEGLLSYEQYF.

This sequence joins TRBV6-5 and TRBJ1-2, with 7 bases identical to TRBD1. Germline CDR1 and CDR2: MNHEY and SVGAGI. The CDR3 is made up of 15 amino acids. V dropped 0 bases and J dropped 4; count of bases not matched to a gene: 5. The CDR3 region is CASSYSGQLLYGYTF. The CDR3 DNA reads TGTGCCAGCAGTTACTCGGGACAGCTGCTCTATGGCTACACCTTC.

This chain links TRBV6-2 or TRBV6-3 with TRBJ2-5; D may be TRBD2 (6 bases). Germline V CDR1 and CDR2: MNHEY, SVGEGT. V was trimmed by 0 bases and J by 2 bases, leaving 13 bases between them. The CDR3 sequence is 16 residues long. CDR3 nucleotides: TGTGCCAGCAGTTACTCCGGGCGGGACGAGCAAGAGACCCAGTACTTC. It codes for CASSYSGRDEQETQYF.

The V and J genes are TRBV5-1 and TRBJ2-3, with D perhaps matching TRBD1 (6 bases). CDR3 length: 15 amino acids. Trimming removed 1 base at V and 6 bases at J, with 15 bases between. Germline lookup yields CDR1 SGHRS and CDR2 YFSETQ. CDR3 coding DNA: TGCGCCAGCAGCTTGACAGGGTATGATAGGGATACGCAGTATTTT. It is translated as CASSLTGYDRDTQYF.

The genes are TRBV6-4 and TRBJ1-3; 8 bases are shared with TRBD1. V was pared by 5 bases and J by 8 bases, with 17 bases of the junction left unmatched. The CDR3 is 17 residues long. Germline V gene lookup returns CDR1 MRHNA and CDR2 SNTAGT. The chain's CDR3 is CASSLQPPGGAWDTIYF. DNA of the CDR3: TGTGCCAGCAGTCTACAACCTCCAGGGGGCGCGTGGGACACCATATATTTT.

In this sample, this clone turned up a few times. The chain couples TRBV5-1 to TRBJ1-6, with D perhaps matching TRBD1 (5 bases). V gave up 4 bases and J gave up 7 bases, with 18 bases separating them. CDR1 is SGHRS, CDR2 YFSETQ, per germline. The CDR3 consists of 16 residues. This CDR3 reads CASSPSGPGRNSPLHF. CDR3 coding DNA: TGCGCCAGCAGCCCATCGGGGCCAGGGAGAAATTCACCCCTCCACTTT.

DNA of the CDR3: TGTGCCAGCAGGGGGTCGAGCTCCTACAATGAGCAGTTCTTC. It codes for CASRGSSSYNEQFF. The chain links TRBV2 to TRBJ2-1; the D is unclear. The length of the CDR3 is 14 residues. V lost 6 bases to trimming and J lost 0 bases, with 9 bases between them. Per the germline V gene, CDR1 is SNHLY and CDR2 is FYNNEI.

V is TRBV28 and J is TRBJ1-2; D gene unclear. The CDR3 covers 15 residues. From germline, CDR1 is MDHEN and CDR2 SYDVKM. Between the trimmed V and J ends, which lost 2 bases and 2 bases, there was a span of 12 bases. CDR3 bases: TGTGCCAGCAGTTTAGGCGAGGCGAAGAACTATGGCTACACCTTC. Its protein is CASSLGEAKNYGYTF.